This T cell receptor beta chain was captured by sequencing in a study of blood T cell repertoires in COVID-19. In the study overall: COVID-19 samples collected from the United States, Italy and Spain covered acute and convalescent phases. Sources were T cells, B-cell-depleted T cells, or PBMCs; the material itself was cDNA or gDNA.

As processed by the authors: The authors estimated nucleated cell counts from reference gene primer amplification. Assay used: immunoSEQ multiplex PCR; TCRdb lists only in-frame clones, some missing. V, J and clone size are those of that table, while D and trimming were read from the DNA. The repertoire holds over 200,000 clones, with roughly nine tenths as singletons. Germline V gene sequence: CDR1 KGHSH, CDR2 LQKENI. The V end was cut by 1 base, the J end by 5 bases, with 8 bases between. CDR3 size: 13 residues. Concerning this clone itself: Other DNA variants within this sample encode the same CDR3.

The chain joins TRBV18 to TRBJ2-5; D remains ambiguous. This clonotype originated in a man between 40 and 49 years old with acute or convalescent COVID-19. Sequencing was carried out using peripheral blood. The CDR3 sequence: CASSPLPRETQYF. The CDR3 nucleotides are TGTGCCAGCTCACCACTTCCCAGGGAGACCCAGTACTTC.